This T cell receptor beta chain was obtained from a study of shared clonotypes between healthy human individuals. Study-wide context: The study used three CD4 naive, three CD4 memory, two CD8 naive and one CD8 memory plate per donor.

Of note for this clone: The target antigen is unknown.

Overall study findings and caveats: Estimated richness was generally greater in naive than memory subsets. The study found about 4.6% of naive CD4 clonotypes shared across a few donors.

The naive CD8 fraction comprised CD45RO-negative cells positively selected for CCR7 and excluded terminally differentiated effector memory CD45RA+ cells. Deep-level running was used for the assay. Using immunoSEQ multiplex PCR, the repertoire was profiled, and TCRdb retains in-frame clones only, with some absent. This table has hundreds of thousands of clones, more than 95% appearing once. Sequencing was carried out using naive CD8+ T cells sorted from blood. The source of this sequence is a man aged 25-40 years in good health.

The CDR3 region has the DNA TGTGCCAGCAGTCGGACAACTGGAAACACCATATATTTT. Its protein product is CASSRTTGNTIYF. V usage is TRBV11-2 and J usage is TRBJ1-3, with D tentatively TRBD1 (5 bases). Trimming stripped 6 bases from V and 2 bases from J, with 8 bases between. The CDR3 has 13 amino acids. Germline loops: CDR1 SGHAT, CDR2 FQNNGV.